A selection of T cell receptor beta chains follows, all from one sample in a study of T cells in Graves' hyperthyroidism and ophthalmopathy. TCRdb fed the multiplex PCR reads into MiXCR, producing one record per CDR3 protein. The sample includes a few hundred thousand distinct CDR3 sequences, around 14% of them seen just once. The sequenced sample was blood. The source is a woman aged 18-30 years with Graves' hyperthyroidism that later progressed to Graves' ophthalmopathy. The CDR3 runs from the conserved cysteine through the conserved F or W. The order of the fields is V gene, J gene, clone size, D gene, CDR3 protein, CDR3 DNA. The D gene is left open where the match is weak. Clone size, where shown, is once, few, many, or a class for clones that have expanded.

TRBV7-8	TRBJ1-3	many	-	CASSLAPSPDTIYF	TGTGCCAGCAGCTTAGCCCCGTCGCCGGACACCATATATTTT
TRBV6-5	TRBJ2-5	many	TRBD1	CASSYGTGVRETQYF	TGTGCCAGCAGTTACGGGACAGGGGTTAGGGAGACCCAGTACTTC
TRBV7-9	TRBJ2-7	many	-	CASSLGTFGPRSYEQYF	TGTGCCAGCAGCTTAGGAACCTTCGGACCGCGATCCTACGAGCAGTACTTC
TRBV7-9	TRBJ2-1	many	TRBD2	CASSLGRLAENYNEQFF	TGTGCCAGCAGCTTAGGAAGACTAGCGGAGAACTACAATGAGCAGTTCTTC
TRBV27	TRBJ1-2	few	-	CASSVGAGRSLANYGYTF	TGTGCCAGCAGTGTTGGGGCGGGGCGTTCCCTCGCTAACTATGGCTACACCTTC
TRBV27	TRBJ2-7	-	-	CASSANGAPLYEQYF	TGTGCCAGCAGCGCCAACGGGGCCCCCCTTTACGAGCAGTACTTC
TRBV7-9	TRBJ2-1	many	-	CASSLPPVRGEQFF	TGTGCCAGCAGCTTACCCCCAGTCCGTGGTGAGCAGTTCTTC
TRBV7-3	TRBJ2-2	many	-	CASLPNLRVNGELFF	TGTGCCAGCTTACCGAATTTGAGGGTTAACGGGGAGCTGTTTTTT
TRBV3-2	TRBJ2-7	-	-	CASSQEVAGYEQYF	TGTGCCAGCAGCCAAGAGGTTGCAGGGTACGAGCAGTACTTC
TRBV14	TRBJ1-5	-	-	CASRQTGINQPQHF	TGTGCCAGCAGGCAGACAGGTATCAATCAGCCCCAGCATTTT
TRBV27	TRBJ2-1	few	TRBD2	CASRISGILFF	TGTGCCAGCAGAATTAGCGGGATATTGTTCTTC
TRBV14	TRBJ2-7	many	-	CASSQGAGYEQYF	TGTGCCAGCAGCCAAGGAGCTGGGTACGAGCAGTACTTC
TRBV12-3/TRBV12-4	TRBJ2-7	few	-	CASSTHGETYEQYF	TGTGCCAGCAGTACCCATGGGGAGACCTACGAGCAGTACTTC
TRBV10-2	TRBJ2-7	few	-	CASSEGGPSYEQYF	TGCGCCAGCTCAGAGGGGGGGCCCTCCTACGAGCAGTACTTC
TRBV27	TRBJ2-5	-	-	CATSWGRGGETQYF	TGTGCCACCTCCTGGGGGCGCGGAGGGGAGACCCAGTACTTC
TRBV7-9	TRBJ2-6	few	TRBD1	CASSLKLGQLSGANVLTF	TGTGCCAGCAGCTTAAAATTGGGACAGCTCTCTGGGGCCAACGTCCTGACTTTC
TRBV4-3	TRBJ1-5	-	TRBD1	CASSPKRGTGEGQPQHF	TGCGCCAGCAGCCCAAAGCGTGGGACAGGGGAGGGTCAGCCCCAGCATTTT
TRBV27	TRBJ2-1	many	TRBD1	CASKQQGAFGGHSYNEQFF	TGTGCCAGCAAACAACAGGGGGCGTTTGGGGGGCACTCCTACAATGAGCAGTTCTTC
TRBV28	TRBJ2-1	many	-	CASSPLRESPNEQFF	TGTGCCAGCAGCCCCCTCCGGGAGTCACCTAATGAGCAGTTCTTC
TRBV27	TRBJ1-6	many	TRBD1	CASSSWTGLGWDSPLHF	TGTGCCAGCAGTTCCTGGACAGGGTTGGGGTGGGATTCACCCCTCCACTTT
TRBV20-1	TRBJ1-1	-	-	CSASQQAGATEAFF	TGCAGTGCTAGCCAACAGGCGGGGGCCACTGAAGCTTTCTTT
TRBV5-1	TRBJ2-2	-	-	CASSFRPNTGELFF	TGCGCCAGCAGCTTTAGGCCAAACACCGGGGAGCTGTTTTTT
TRBV4-2	TRBJ2-3	-	-	CASSQRGDTQYF	TGTGCCAGCAGCCAACGGGGGGATACGCAGTATTTT
TRBV6-5	TRBJ2-3	few	-	CASSYSGAPSTDTQYF	TGTGCCAGCAGTTACTCGGGAGCGCCGAGCACAGATACGCAGTATTTT
TRBV20-1	TRBJ2-1	few	-	CSAKDPGGYEQFF	TGCAGTGCGAAGGATCCAGGGGGGTATGAGCAGTTCTTC
TRBV7-8	TRBJ1-5	few	-	CASSLRGEYSNQPQHF	TGTGCCAGCAGTCTCAGGGGCGAATATAGCAATCAGCCCCAGCATTTT
TRBV11-2	TRBJ2-3	many	-	CASSAPGATDTQYF	TGTGCCAGCAGCGCCCCGGGAGCCACAGATACGCAGTATTTT
TRBV20-1	TRBJ1-2	-	-	CSARSPGGANYGYTF	TGCAGTGCTAGATCCCCCGGGGGGGCCAACTATGGCTACACCTTC
TRBV6-5	TRBJ2-5	once	-	CASSYSFTIPSKDF	TGTGCCAGCAGTTACTCGTTCACCATACCCAGTAAGGACTTC
TRBV24-1	TRBJ2-1	-	TRBD2	CATNPRLAGAVYNEQFF	TGTGCCACGAACCCACGACTAGCGGGAGCCGTTTACAATGAGCAGTTCTTC
TRBV3-1	TRBJ2-5	many	-	CASSQTGPQETQYF	TGTGCCAGCAGCCAAACAGGACCCCAAGAGACCCAGTACTTC
TRBV2	TRBJ2-5	few	TRBD1	CASSPRTGRLEETQYF	TGTGCCAGCAGCCCGAGGACAGGGCGGTTGGAAGAGACCCAGTACTTC
TRBV20-1	TRBJ2-7	many	TRBD2	CSAVWTSGIHEQYF	TGCAGTGCTGTTTGGACTAGCGGGATCCACGAGCAGTACTTC
TRBV19	TRBJ1-5	-	TRBD1	CASSITGTGDRPQHF	TGTGCCAGCAGTATCACCGGGACGGGGGACAGGCCCCAGCATTTT
TRBV19	TRBJ2-1	-	TRBD2	CASSITASGRSGEQFF	TGTGCCAGTAGTATAACGGCTAGCGGGAGGTCAGGTGAGCAGTTCTTC
TRBV3-1	TRBJ2-1	many	TRBD2	CASSVRGGYEQFF	TGTGCCAGCAGCGTACGCGGGGGGTACGAGCAGTTCTTC
TRBV6-5	TRBJ2-6	few	-	CASSYMGVGAGANVLTF	TGTGCCAGCAGTTATATGGGAGTCGGAGCTGGGGCCAACGTCCTGACTTTC
TRBV6-5	TRBJ2-1	-	-	CASSSSTYNEQFF	TGTGCCAGCAGTTCTAGCACCTACAATGAGCAGTTCTTC
TRBV27	TRBJ2-7	-	-	CASGVGGVYIEQYF	TGTGCCAGCGGGGTGGGGGGCGTCTATATCGAGCAGTACTTC
TRBV9	TRBJ2-1	many	TRBD1	CASSVARDRVGYNEQFF	TGTGCCAGCAGCGTAGCTCGGGACAGGGTGGGCTACAATGAGCAGTTCTTC
TRBV6-1	TRBJ1-1	many	-	CASSELEEGTRTFF	TGTGCCAGCAGTGAACTCGAGGAGGGGACAAGGACTTTCTTT
TRBV7-2	TRBJ2-1	many	-	CASSLEYRNNQFF	TGTGCCAGCAGCTTAGAATACAGGAACAATCAGTTCTTC
TRBV20-1	TRBJ2-1	many	TRBD2	CAGTSPNNEQFF	TGCGCCGGGACTAGCCCTAACAATGAGCAGTTCTTC
TRBV6-2/TRBV6-3	TRBJ2-7	many	-	CASSSIAAYEQYF	TGTGCCAGCAGTTCAATAGCAGCCTACGAGCAGTACTTC
TRBV6-2/TRBV6-3	TRBJ1-1	few	-	CASSRQRNTEAFF	TGTGCCAGCAGTCGACAGAGGAACACTGAAGCTTTCTTT
TRBV7-2	TRBJ1-1	-	-	CASSKVVGNTEAFF	TGTGCCAGCAGTAAGGTAGTGGGGAACACTGAAGCTTTCTTT
TRBV7-9	TRBJ1-1	many	-	CASSTSPRGLNTEAFF	TGTGCCAGCAGCACCTCCCCCAGGGGATTGAACACTGAAGCTTTCTTT
TRBV28	TRBJ1-2	-	-	CASSPGEEINYGYTF	TGTGCCAGCAGTCCTGGGGAGGAGATTAACTATGGCTACACCTTC
TRBV11-2	TRBJ2-7	many	-	CASSFSGGSSYEQYF	TGTGCCAGCAGCTTTAGCGGAGGGAGCTCCTACGAGCAGTACTTC
TRBV9	TRBJ2-1	few	TRBD2	CASSAGLAVYNEQFF	TGTGCCAGCAGCGCAGGACTAGCGGTCTACAATGAGCAGTTCTTC
TRBV30	TRBJ2-7	many	TRBD1	CAWSTPGTGVYF	TGTGCCTGGAGCACCCCCGGGACAGGGGTGTACTTC
TRBV19	TRBJ2-1	few	TRBD2	CASSITVGLAIYNEQFF	TGTGCCAGTAGTATAACGGTTGGACTAGCCATTTACAATGAGCAGTTCTTC
TRBV28	TRBJ2-1	few	TRBD1	CASSDLRTGSSYNEQFF	TGTGCCAGCAGCGACCTTAGGACAGGCAGCTCCTACAATGAGCAGTTCTTC
TRBV28	TRBJ2-5	many	TRBD1	CASRSDRVVETQYF	TGTGCCAGCAGGTCAGACAGGGTGGTAGAGACCCAGTACTTC